This TCR beta chain originates from a study of blood T cell repertoires in COVID-19. Study-wide background: From T cells, B-cell-depleted T cells, or PBMCs came the material, which was cDNA or gDNA.

The protocol was immunoSEQ multiplex PCR, while the TCRdb copy is restricted to in-frame clones and leaves out a portion. The sample gives over 300,000 clones, more than 70% of which show up once; 6.4% is in the top ten. Trimming cost V 3 bases and J 4 bases; bases outside gene matches: 4. Germline V gives CDR1 KGHDR, CDR2 SFDVKD. This CDR3 has 15 amino acids. The source of this sequence is a man between 18 and 29 years old who had recovered from COVID-19. The V and J genes are TRBV24-1 and TRBJ2-5; 10 bases line up with TRBD1. The sample comprised peripheral blood. CDR3 nucleotide sequence: TGTGCCACCAGTGATCCCGGGACAGGGGTAGAGACCCAGTACTTC. As protein: CATSDPGTGVETQYF.